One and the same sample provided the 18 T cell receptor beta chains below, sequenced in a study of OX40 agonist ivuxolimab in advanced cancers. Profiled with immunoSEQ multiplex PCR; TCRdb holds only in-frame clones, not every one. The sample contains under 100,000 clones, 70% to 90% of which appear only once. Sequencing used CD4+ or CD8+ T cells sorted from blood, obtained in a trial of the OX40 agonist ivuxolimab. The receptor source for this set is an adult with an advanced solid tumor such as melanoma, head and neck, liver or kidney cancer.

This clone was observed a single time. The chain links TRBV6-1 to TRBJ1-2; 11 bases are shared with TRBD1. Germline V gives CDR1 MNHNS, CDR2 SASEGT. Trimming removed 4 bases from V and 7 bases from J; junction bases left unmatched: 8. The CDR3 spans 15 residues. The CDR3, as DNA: TGTGCCAGCAGTGGCCAGGACAGGGGGCTCGGTGGCTACACCTTC. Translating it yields CASSGQDRGLGGYTF.

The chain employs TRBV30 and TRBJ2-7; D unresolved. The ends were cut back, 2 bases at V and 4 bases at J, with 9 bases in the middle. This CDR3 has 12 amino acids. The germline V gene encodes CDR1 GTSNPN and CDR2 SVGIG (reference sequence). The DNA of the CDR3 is TGTGCCTGGAGTCAGGCAGCGTACGAGCAGTACTTC. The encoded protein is CAWSQAAYEQYF.

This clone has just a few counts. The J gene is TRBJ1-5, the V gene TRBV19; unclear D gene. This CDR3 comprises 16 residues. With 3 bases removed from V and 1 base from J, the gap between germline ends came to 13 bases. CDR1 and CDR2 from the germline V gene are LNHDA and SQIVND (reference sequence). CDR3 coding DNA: TGTGCCAGTAGTATTCTCGGAAGTCACAGCAATCAGCCCCAGCATTTT. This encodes CASSILGSHSNQPQHF.

Here the CDR3 DNA reads TGTGCCAGCAGCGCTGGCGGGGGGGTTGATACGCAGTATTTT. Translating it yields CASSAGGGVDTQYF. This chain uses TRBV2 with TRBJ2-3; 9 bases line up with TRBD2. J lost 6 bases, V lost 6 bases, and 7 bases had no gene match. The germline gives CDR1 SNHLY, CDR2 FYNNEI. The CDR3 consists of 14 residues.

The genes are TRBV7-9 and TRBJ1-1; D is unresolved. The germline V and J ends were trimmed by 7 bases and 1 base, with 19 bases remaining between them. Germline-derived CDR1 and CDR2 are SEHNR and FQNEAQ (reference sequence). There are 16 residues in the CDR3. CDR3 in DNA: TGTGCCAGCATTTCACAGACGGGCGGCAAGAACACTGAAGCTTTCTTT. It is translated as CASISQTGGKNTEAFF.

CDR3 sequence (DNA): TGCGCCAGCAGCCAAAAATTCCAACAGGGATCATCCTACGAGCAGTACTTC. Protein product: CASSQKFQQGSSYEQYF. This chain joins TRBV4-3 and TRBJ2-7; TRBD1 is a possible D gene (6 bases). Trimming took off 2 bases at V and 1 base at J, with 18 bases between the two ends. There are 17 residues in the CDR3. Looked up from germline, CDR1 is LGHNA and CDR2 is YSLEER.

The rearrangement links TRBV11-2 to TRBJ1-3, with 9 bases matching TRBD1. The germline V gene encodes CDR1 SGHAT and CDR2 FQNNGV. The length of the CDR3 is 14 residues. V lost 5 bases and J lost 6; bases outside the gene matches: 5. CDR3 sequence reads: CASSGQGLSNTIYF. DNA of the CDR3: TGTGCCAGCAGCGGACAGGGGCTTTCAAACACCATATATTTT. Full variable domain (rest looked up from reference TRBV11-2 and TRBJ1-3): EAGVAQSPRYKIIEKRQSVAFWCNPISGHATLYWYQQILGQGPKLLIQFQNNGVVDDSQLPKDRFSAERLKGVDSTLKIQPAKLEDSAVYLCASSGQGLSNTIYFGEGSWLTVV.

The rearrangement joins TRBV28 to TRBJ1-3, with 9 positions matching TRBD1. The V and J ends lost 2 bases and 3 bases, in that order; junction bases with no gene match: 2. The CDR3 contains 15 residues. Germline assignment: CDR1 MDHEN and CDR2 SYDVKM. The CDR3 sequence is CASSLDRGYGNTIYF. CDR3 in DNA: TGTGCCAGCAGTTTAGACAGGGGGTATGGAAACACCATATATTTT.

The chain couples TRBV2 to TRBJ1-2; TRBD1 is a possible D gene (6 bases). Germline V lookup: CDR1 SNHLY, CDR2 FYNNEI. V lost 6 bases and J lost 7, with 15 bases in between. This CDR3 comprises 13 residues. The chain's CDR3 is CASSDRSEIGYTF. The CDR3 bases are TGTGCCAGCAGCGACAGGTCGGAGATTGGCTACACCTTC. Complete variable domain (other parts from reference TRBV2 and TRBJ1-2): EPEVTQTPSHQVTQMGQEVILRCVPISNHLYFYWYRQILGQKVEFLVSFYNNEISEKSEIFDDQFSVERPDGSNFTLKIRSTKLEDSAMYFCASSDRSEIGYTFGSGTRLTVV.

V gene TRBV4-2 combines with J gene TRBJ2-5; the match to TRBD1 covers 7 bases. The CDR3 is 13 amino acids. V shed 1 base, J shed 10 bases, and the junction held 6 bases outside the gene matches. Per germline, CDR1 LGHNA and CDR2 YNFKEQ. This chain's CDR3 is CASSQAGPGGQYF. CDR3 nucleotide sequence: TGTGCCAGCAGCCAAGCCGGCCCAGGGGGCCAGTACTTC.

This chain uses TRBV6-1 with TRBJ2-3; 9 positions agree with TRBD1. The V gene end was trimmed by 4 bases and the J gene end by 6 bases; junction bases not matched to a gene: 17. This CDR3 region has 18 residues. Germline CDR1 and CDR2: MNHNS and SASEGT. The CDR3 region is CASSVSVKWTGVSDTQYF. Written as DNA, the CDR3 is TGTGCCAGCAGTGTTAGCGTGAAGTGGACAGGGGTAAGCGATACGCAGTATTTT.

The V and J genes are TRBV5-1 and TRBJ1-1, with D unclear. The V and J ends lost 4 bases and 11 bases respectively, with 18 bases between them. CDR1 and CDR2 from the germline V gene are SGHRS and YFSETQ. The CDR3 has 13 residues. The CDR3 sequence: CASSIYSSEVAFF. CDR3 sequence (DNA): TGCGCCAGCAGCATTTACTCGTCGGAGGTTGCTTTCTTT.

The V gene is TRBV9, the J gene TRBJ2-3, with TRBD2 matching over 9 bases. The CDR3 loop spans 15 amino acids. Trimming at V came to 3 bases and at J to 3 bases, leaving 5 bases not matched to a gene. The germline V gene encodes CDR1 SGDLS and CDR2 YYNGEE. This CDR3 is CASSGSGGRTDTQYF. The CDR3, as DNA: TGTGCCAGCAGCGGTAGCGGGGGAAGGACAGATACGCAGTATTTT. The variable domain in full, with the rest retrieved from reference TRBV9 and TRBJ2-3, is DSGVTQTPKHLITATGQRVTLRCSPRSGDLSVYWYQQSLDQGLQFLIQYYNGEERAKGNILERFSAQQFPDLHSELNLSSLELGDSALYFCASSGSGGRTDTQYFGPGTRLTVL.

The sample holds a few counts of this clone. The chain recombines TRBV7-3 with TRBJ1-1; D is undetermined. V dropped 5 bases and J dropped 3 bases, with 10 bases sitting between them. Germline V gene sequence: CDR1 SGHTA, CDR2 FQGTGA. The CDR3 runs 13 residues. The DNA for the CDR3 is TGTGCCAGCAGCCCCATGGCCTACACTGAAGCTTTCTTT. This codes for CASSPMAYTEAFF.

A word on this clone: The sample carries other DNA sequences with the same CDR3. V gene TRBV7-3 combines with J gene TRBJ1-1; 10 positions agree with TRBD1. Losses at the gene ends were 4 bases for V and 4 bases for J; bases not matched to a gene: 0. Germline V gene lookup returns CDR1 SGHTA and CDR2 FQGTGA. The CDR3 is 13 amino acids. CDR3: CASSWTGGTEAFF. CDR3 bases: TGTGCCAGCAGCTGGACAGGGGGCACTGAAGCTTTCTTT.

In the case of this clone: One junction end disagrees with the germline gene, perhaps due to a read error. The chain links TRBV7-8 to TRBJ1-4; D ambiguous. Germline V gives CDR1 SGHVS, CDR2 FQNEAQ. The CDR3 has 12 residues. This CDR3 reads CASSLGGRPKVF. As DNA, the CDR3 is TGTGCCAGCAGCTTAGGAGGCAGGCCCAAGGTTTTT.

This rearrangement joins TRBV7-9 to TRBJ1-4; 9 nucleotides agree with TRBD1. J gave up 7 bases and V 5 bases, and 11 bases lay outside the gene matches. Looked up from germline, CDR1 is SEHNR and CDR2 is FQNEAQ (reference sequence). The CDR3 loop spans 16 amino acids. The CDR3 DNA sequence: TGTGCCAGCAGCCGATTCTTCGGGACAGGGTCTGAAAAACTGTTTTTT. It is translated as CASSRFFGTGSEKLFF.

The CDR3 bases are TGTGCCAGCAGCTTTCGGGACTATGGCTACACCTTC. Its protein is CASSFRDYGYTF. The rearrangement joins TRBV11-1 to TRBJ1-2; D gene unclear. In germline, CDR1 is SGHAT, CDR2 FQDESV (reference sequence). The CDR3 is made up of 12 amino acids. V was clipped by 3 bases and J by 3 bases, with 5 bases between them.